The clone carrying this TCR beta chain has more than one count but fewer than ten. The data derive from a study of blood T cells in healthy people across ages. The CDR3 extends over 11 amino acids. V dropped 4 bases and J dropped 12 bases, with 11 bases sitting between them. Germline V lookup: CDR1 SGHRS, CDR2 YFSETQ. Alongside a J-beta primer mix, a sample-barcoded 5' primer served in a second PCR lasting about 7 to 12 cycles. TCRdb reprocessed the 5' RACE reads with MiXCR, giving one entry per CDR3 protein. The sample includes hundreds of thousands of distinct CDR3 sequences, about 53% of them seen just once.

The specimen was blood. V gene TRBV5-1 combines with J gene TRBJ2-1; possible D gene TRBD1, 5 bases. The TCR originated in a man between 60 and 75 years old in good health. The CDR3: CASSVQESQFF. DNA for the CDR3: TGCGCCAGCAGCGTACAGGAGTCGCAGTTCTTC.